These 20 T cell receptor beta chains originate from one sample sequenced in a study of T cells in Graves' hyperthyroidism and ophthalmopathy. From RNA transcripts, TCR beta CDR3 regions were amplified. In the first-round RT-PCR of the TCR CDR3, the HTBI primer set was used. TCRdb redid the calling of the multiplex PCR reads with MiXCR, one entry per CDR3 protein. The sample has some 760,000 distinct CDR3 sequences; about 14% are singletons. Sequencing used blood. All receptors derive from a woman under 30 with Graves' hyperthyroidism.

On this clonotype itself: A much larger clone lies one base from this, so it may be a read error. This chain connects TRBV28 to TRBJ1-1, with a tentative D call TRBD1 (6 bases). In germline, CDR1 is MDHEN, CDR2 SYDVKM. The length of the CDR3 is 12 residues. Trimming removed 6 bases at V and 10 bases at J, with 15 bases between. The CDR3 region is CASSRGLSGAFF. The CDR3 region has the DNA TGTGCCAGCAGCAGGGGCTTGAGTGGAGCTTTCTTT.

This clonotype was counted between two and nine times. V gene TRBV20-1 combines with J gene TRBJ1-2; 10 positions match TRBD1. The CDR3 extends over 16 amino acids. CDR1 is DFQATT, CDR2 SNEGSKA, per germline (reference sequence). V dropped 2 bases and J dropped 5; count of bases not matched to a gene: 11. CDR3: CSARPVTGGEAYGYTF. CDR3 sequence (DNA): TGCAGTGCTAGACCTGTGACAGGGGGCGAAGCTTATGGCTACACCTTC.

This clonotype was observed at least ten times. The chain uses TRBV20-1 and TRBJ2-7; D ambiguous. Germline-derived CDR1 and CDR2 are DFQATT and SNEGSKA (reference sequence). This CDR3 has 12 amino acids. The germline V and J ends were trimmed by 0 bases and 5 bases, with 8 bases remaining between them. The CDR3 DNA reads as TGCAGTGCTAGAGATGGAGTCGACGAGCAGTACTTC. Its protein is CSARDGVDEQYF.

This clonotype was counted many times. The CDR3 DNA reads as TGTGCCAGCAGTGAAGGGACTAGCGGGAGGAATGAGCAGTTCTTC. Translating gives CASSEGTSGRNEQFF. This sequence joins TRBV2 and TRBJ2-1, with TRBD2 identical over 14 bases. The CDR3 length is 15 residues. Germline-derived CDR1 and CDR2 are SNHLY and FYNNEI. The V gene end was trimmed by 1 base and the J gene end by 7 bases; junction bases not matched to a gene: 0.

This clonotype was detected ten times or more. The gene calls are TRBV28 and TRBJ1-1, with 8 bases fitting TRBD1. V was pared by 3 bases and J by 6 bases, with 9 bases of the junction left unmatched. The CDR3 consists of 15 residues. From germline, CDR1 is MDHEN and CDR2 SYDVKM. CDR3 sequence reads: CASSLPTGGISEAFF. CDR3 nucleotide sequence: TGTGCCAGCAGTTTGCCTACAGGGGGGATCTCTGAAGCTTTCTTT.

This clonotype showed up many times. The chain's CDR3 is CASSLLREATDTQYF. The CDR3 DNA reads TGTGCCAGCAGCTTACTCCGGGAGGCCACAGATACGCAGTATTTT. The V call is TRBV7-9, the J call TRBJ2-3; 7 bases align to TRBD2. The CDR3 runs 15 residues. V lost 2 bases to trimming and J lost 2 bases; unmatched junction nucleotides: 4. CDR1 SEHNR and CDR2 FQNEAQ come from the germline V gene (reference sequence). Together with reference TRBV7-9 and TRBJ2-3, the CDR3 gives the full variable domain: DTGVSQNPRHKITKRGQNVTFRCDPISEHNRLYWYRQTLGQGPEFLTYFQNEAQLEKSRLLSDRFSAERPKGSFSTLEIQRTEQGDSAMYLCASSLLREATDTQYFGPGTRLTVL.

This clonotype occurred many times. V is TRBV4-3 and J is TRBJ1-1; 8 bases align to TRBD1. From germline, CDR1 is LGHNA and CDR2 YSLEER. V trimming: 3 bases; J trimming: 6 bases; junction bases outside the gene matches: 6. The CDR3 is made up of 14 amino acids. The CDR3, as DNA: TGCGCCAGCAGCCACCGCGGACAGGGCCCTGAAGCTTTCTTT. It specifies CASSHRGQGPEAFF.

This clonotype appeared many times. The chain links TRBV7-8 to TRBJ1-2; D gene ambiguous. This CDR3 is 16 amino acids long. The ends were cut back, 0 bases at V and 1 base at J, with 12 bases in the middle. CDR1 and CDR2 (germline): SGHVS, FQNEAQ. CDR3 sequence reads: CASSLARSQINYGYTF. CDR3 DNA: TGTGCCAGCAGCTTAGCGAGGTCGCAGATTAACTATGGCTACACCTTC.

The chain links TRBV7-3 to TRBJ2-1; D is unclear. The CDR3 length is 15 residues. The germline V gene has CDR1 SGHTA and CDR2 FQGTGA. Between the trimmed V and J ends, which lost 5 bases and 4 bases, there was a span of 15 bases. Written as DNA, the CDR3 is TGTGCCAGCAGCCCCCGAGGTGTGCGATACAATGAGCAGTTCTTC. It yields the protein CASSPRGVRYNEQFF.

The V and J genes are TRBV19 and TRBJ2-2; the match to TRBD1 covers 7 bases. This CDR3 region has 15 residues. J was trimmed by 6 bases and V by 4 bases; bases with no gene match: 8. Germline loops: CDR1 LNHDA, CDR2 SQIVND (reference sequence). CDR3: CASSTHLDRAGELFF. The CDR3 nucleotides are TGTGCCAGTAGTACCCACCTCGACAGGGCCGGGGAGCTGTTTTTT.

This clonotype has just a few counts. The V and J genes are TRBV4-3 and TRBJ1-1, with TRBD1 matching 11 bases. The CDR3 totals 17 residues. The trim removed 2 bases at V and 3 bases at J, leaving 8 bases unmatched. The germline V gene has CDR1 LGHNA and CDR2 YSLEER. CDR3 coding DNA: TGCGCCAGCAGCCAACCCGGACAGGGGGCCCTCTACACTGAAGCTTTCTTT. It codes for CASSQPGQGALYTEAFF.

In its sample, this clonotype was seen a few times. The CDR3: CASKVAGAEKLFF. The CDR3 region has the DNA TGTGCCAGCAAGGTGGCTGGAGCTGAAAAACTGTTTTTT. This chain links TRBV12-3 or TRBV12-4 with TRBJ1-4; D is unclear. The V gene lost 7 bases and the J gene lost 7 bases, with 13 bases spanning the gap. The CDR3 contains 13 residues.

The gene calls are TRBV12-3 or TRBV12-4 and TRBJ2-7; the match to TRBD1 covers 8 bases. Trimming removed 6 bases from V and 3 bases from J; junction bases left unmatched: 10. The CDR3 spans 15 residues. Here the CDR3 DNA reads TGTGCCAGCAGCCTACAGGGGGGAGAGATCTACGAGCAGTACTTC. The encoded protein is CASSLQGGEIYEQYF.

This clonotype appeared many times. The chain carries TRBV7-9 and TRBJ2-7; 10 nucleotides agree with TRBD1. The V segment lost 5 bases and the J segment 5 bases; nucleotides outside the gene matches: 12. This CDR3 spans 16 amino acids. The germline gives CDR1 SEHNR, CDR2 FQNEAQ (reference sequence). The CDR3 region is CASSPPWGQGQDEQYF. DNA of the CDR3: TGTGCCAGCAGCCCCCCGTGGGGACAGGGGCAGGACGAGCAGTACTTC. Full variable domain (rest looked up from reference TRBV7-9 and TRBJ2-7): DTGVSQNPRHKITKRGQNVTFRCDPISEHNRLYWYRQTLGQGPEFLTYFQNEAQLEKSRLLSDRFSAERPKGSFSTLEIQRTEQGDSAMYLCASSPPWGQGQDEQYFGPGTRLTVT.

This clonotype was recorded many times. J is TRBJ1-6 and V is TRBV12-3 or TRBV12-4; perhaps TRBD1 as D (6 bases). Deletions cut 0 bases from V and 14 bases from J, with 17 bases between. The CDR3 consists of 15 residues. The CDR3 is CASSLAGLGRGTLHF. The CDR3 nucleotides are TGTGCCAGCAGTTTAGCGGGGCTAGGAAGGGGGACCCTCCACTTT.

This clonotype was recorded a few times. The chain recombines TRBV20-1 with TRBJ1-3; D is uncertain. Trimming pared 1 base from V and 0 bases from J, leaving 13 bases between. Germline V lookup: CDR1 DFQATT, CDR2 SNEGSKA (reference sequence). The CDR3 has 16 residues. The CDR3: CSARGYSSSSGNTIYF. The CDR3 DNA reads as TGCAGTGCTAGAGGGTACTCCTCGAGCTCTGGAAACACCATATATTTT.

This clonotype has just a few counts. The chain links TRBV4-1 to TRBJ2-1, with 10 bases matching TRBD2. The CDR3 contains 15 residues. The junction had 5 bases not matched to a gene; V was cut back by 2 bases and J by 7 bases. Germline CDR1 reads MGHRA; CDR2 reads YSYEKL. The CDR3 loop reads CASSQPGLAWNEQFF. The CDR3 DNA reads TGCGCCAGCAGCCAACCGGGACTAGCGTGGAATGAGCAGTTCTTC.

This clonotype has ten or more counts. The chain is built from TRBV7-8 and TRBJ2-3; 7 bases line up with TRBD1. Per the germline V gene, CDR1 is SGHVS and CDR2 is FQNEAQ. V lost 1 base to trimming and J lost 5 bases; unmatched junction nucleotides: 3. This CDR3 region has 14 residues. The CDR3 region is CASSLGQGLDTQYF. The CDR3 bases are TGTGCCAGCAGCTTAGGACAGGGATTAGATACGCAGTATTTT.

This clonotype was picked up many times. The chain has TRBV5-1 and TRBJ2-2; D unresolved. CDR3 length: 13 amino acids. Germline V gives CDR1 SGHRS, CDR2 YFSETQ. V was clipped by 4 bases and J by 6 bases, with 10 bases between them. DNA for the CDR3: TGCGCCAGCAGCATCGCCGTTCCCGGGGAGCTGTTTTTT. This translates into CASSIAVPGELFF.

V gene TRBV6-2 or TRBV6-3 combines with J gene TRBJ1-1; a weak D match, TRBD1 (6 bases). The CDR3 runs 12 residues. CDR1 is MNHEY, CDR2 SVGEGT, per germline. Between the trimmed V and J ends, which lost 6 bases and 7 bases, there was a span of 12 bases. The CDR3 sequence: CASRQTGVEAFF. The CDR3 bases are TGTGCCAGCAGACAGACAGGCGTTGAAGCTTTCTTT.